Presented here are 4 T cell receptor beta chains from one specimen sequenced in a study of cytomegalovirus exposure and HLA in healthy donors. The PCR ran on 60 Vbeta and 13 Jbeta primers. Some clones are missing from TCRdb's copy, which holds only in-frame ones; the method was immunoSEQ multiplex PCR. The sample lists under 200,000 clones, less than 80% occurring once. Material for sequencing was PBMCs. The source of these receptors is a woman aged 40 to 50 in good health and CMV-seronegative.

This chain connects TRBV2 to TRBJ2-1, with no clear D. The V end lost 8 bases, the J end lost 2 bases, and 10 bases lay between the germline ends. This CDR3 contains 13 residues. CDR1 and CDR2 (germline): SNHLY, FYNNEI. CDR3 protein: CASAGWTYNEQFF. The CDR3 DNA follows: TGTGCCAGCGCAGGATGGACCTACAATGAGCAGTTCTTC.

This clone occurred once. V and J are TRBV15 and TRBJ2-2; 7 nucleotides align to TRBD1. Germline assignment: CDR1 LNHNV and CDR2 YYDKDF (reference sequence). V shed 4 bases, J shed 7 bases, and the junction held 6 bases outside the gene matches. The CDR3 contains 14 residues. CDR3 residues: CATSTRQGIGELFF. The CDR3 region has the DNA TGTGCCACCAGCACCCGACAGGGAATCGGGGAGCTGTTTTTT.

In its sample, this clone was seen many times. CDR3 in DNA: TGTGCCAGCAGTGAAGCCTGGGGACTAGCGGGAGTGAATGAGCAGTTCTTC. Translation gives CASSEAWGLAGVNEQFF. The chain recombines TRBV6-1 with TRBJ2-1, with 14 positions matching TRBD2. V gave up 0 bases and J gave up 7 bases; unmatched junction bases: 5. Germline V gene sequence: CDR1 MNHNS, CDR2 SASEGT. The CDR3 has 17 residues.

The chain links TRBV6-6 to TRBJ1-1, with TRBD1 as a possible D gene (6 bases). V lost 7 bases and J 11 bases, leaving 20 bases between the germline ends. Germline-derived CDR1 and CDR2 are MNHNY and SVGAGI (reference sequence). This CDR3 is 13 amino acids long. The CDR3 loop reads CASIRGGGWGAFF. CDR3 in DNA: TGTGCCAGCATCCGTGGGGGGGGCTGGGGGGCTTTCTTT.